This T cell receptor beta chain was observed in a study of shared clonotypes between healthy human individuals. Sequencing was performed with immunoSEQ multiplex PCR; in TCRdb, only in-frame clones are kept and a portion is missing. This table holds around 340,000 clones, less than 85% found once. The germline gives CDR1 SGHVS, CDR2 FQNEAQ. J gave up 4 bases and V 5 bases, and 9 bases lay outside the gene matches. This CDR3 is built from 16 residues. The specimen sequenced was memory CD4+ T cells sorted from blood. Subset: CD45RA-negative fraction. This receptor was identified in a man aged 30 to 45 in good health. This sequence joins TRBV7-8 and TRBJ2-1, with TRBD2 identical over 9 bases. This CDR3 reads CASSLQAGGRYNEQFF. DNA of the CDR3: TGTGCCAGCAGCCTTCAAGCGGGAGGCCGATACAATGAGCAGTTCTTC.